This T cell receptor (beta chain) is drawn from a study of T-cell memory formation after mild COVID-19. Each CDR3 protein is one row after TCRdb ran MiXCR on the 5' RACE reads. The table lists 50,000 or so distinct CDR3 sequences, roughly 27% of them singletons. V was pared by 5 bases and J by 3 bases, with 4 bases of the junction left unmatched. Germline V gene lookup returns CDR1 DFQATT and CDR2 SNEGSKA (reference sequence). The CDR3 spans 14 residues. The sequenced sample consisted of PBMCs or a T cell subset sorted from them (not recorded which). This clonotype was obtained from a man aged 18 to 29 who had mild COVID-19 (a few samples of this study predate the infection). Cell type and time point are not known. The V call is TRBV20-1, the J call TRBJ2-1, with TRBD2 identical over 10 bases. The CDR3 DNA reads TGCAGTGCTCTCGGACTAGCGGACTACAATGAGCAGTTCTTC. It yields the protein CSALGLADYNEQFF.